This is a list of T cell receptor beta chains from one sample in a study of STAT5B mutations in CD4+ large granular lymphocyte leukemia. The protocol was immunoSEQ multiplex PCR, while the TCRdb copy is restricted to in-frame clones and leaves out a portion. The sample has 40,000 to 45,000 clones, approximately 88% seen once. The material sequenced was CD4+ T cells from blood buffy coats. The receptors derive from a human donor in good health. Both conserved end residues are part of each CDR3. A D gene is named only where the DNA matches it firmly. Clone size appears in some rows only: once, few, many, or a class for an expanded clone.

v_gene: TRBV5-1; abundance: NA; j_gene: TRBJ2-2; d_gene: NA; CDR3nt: TGCGCCAGCAGCTCGAGGGGGGTGAGGTCTCAGAAGAACACCGGGGAGCTGTTTTTT; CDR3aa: CASSSRGVRSQKNTGELFF
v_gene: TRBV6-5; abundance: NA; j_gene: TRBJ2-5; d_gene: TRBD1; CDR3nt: TGTGCCAGCAGTTACGGGGGACAGGGTGTGGGGACCCAGTACTTC; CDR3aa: CASSYGGQGVGTQYF
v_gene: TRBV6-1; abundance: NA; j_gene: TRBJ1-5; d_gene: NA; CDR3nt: TGTGCCAGCAGTGAAGACAACGATCAGCCCCAGCATTTT; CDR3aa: CASSEDNDQPQHF
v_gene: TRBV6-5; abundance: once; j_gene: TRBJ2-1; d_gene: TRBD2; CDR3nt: TGTGCCAGCAGTTCCAAGCGGGAGGGCCCAATAAATGAGCAGTTCTTC; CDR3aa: CASSSKREGPINEQFF
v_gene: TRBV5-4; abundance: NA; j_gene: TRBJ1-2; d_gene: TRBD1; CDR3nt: TGTGCCAGCAGCGCCACCGGCCTACAGGGGGCTTATGGCTACACCTTC; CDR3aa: CASSATGLQGAYGYTF
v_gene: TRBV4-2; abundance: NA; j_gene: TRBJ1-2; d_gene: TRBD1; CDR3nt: TGTGCCGCGGCAGGGGGCTATGGCTACACCTTC; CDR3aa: CAAAGGYGYTF
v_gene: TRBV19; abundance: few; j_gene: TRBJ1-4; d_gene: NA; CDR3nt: TGTGCCAGTAGTGAATTTCTACAGTCAACTAATGAAAAACTGTTTTTT; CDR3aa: CASSEFLQSTNEKLFF
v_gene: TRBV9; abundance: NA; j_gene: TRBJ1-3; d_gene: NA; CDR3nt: TGTGCCAGCAGCGCCGGGGGTGGGAACACCATATATTTT; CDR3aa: CASSAGGGNTIYF
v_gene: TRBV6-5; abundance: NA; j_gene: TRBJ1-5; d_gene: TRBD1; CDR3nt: TGTGCCAGCAGCCCTGGGACAGGGACCAATCAGCCCCAGCATTTT; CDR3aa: CASSPGTGTNQPQHF
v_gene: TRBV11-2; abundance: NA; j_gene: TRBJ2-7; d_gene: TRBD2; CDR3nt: TGTGCCAGCAGCAGGGAAGCGGGAGCCTTCTACGAGCAGTACTTC; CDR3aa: CASSREAGAFYEQYF
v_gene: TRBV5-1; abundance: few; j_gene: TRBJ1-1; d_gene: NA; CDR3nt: TGCGCCAGCAGCTTGAGATGGGGACACACTGAAGCTTTCTTT; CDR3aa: CASSLRWGHTEAFF
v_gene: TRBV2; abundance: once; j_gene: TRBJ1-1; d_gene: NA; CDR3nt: TGTGCCAGCAAGCCTGAGCGGGAAGCTTTCTTT; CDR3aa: CASKPEREAFF
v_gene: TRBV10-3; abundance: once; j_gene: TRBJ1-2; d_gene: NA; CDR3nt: TGTGCCATCAGTCGGGACACGTCTAACTATGGCTACACCTTC; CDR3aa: CAISRDTSNYGYTF
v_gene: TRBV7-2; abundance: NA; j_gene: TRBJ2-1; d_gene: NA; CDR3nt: TGTGCCAGCAGCTTTAAGGTCCCAGCGCACAATGAGCAGTTCTTC; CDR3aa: CASSFKVPAHNEQFF
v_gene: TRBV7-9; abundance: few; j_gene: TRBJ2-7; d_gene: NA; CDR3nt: TGTGCCAGCAGCTTAGGGGGACAAGGTTGGGAGCAGTACTTC; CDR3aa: CASSLGGQGWEQYF
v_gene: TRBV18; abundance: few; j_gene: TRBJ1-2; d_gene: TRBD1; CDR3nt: TGTGCCAGCTCACCAGGTGGGACAGGGTCCTCCGATGGCTACACCTTC; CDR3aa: CASSPGGTGSSDGYTF